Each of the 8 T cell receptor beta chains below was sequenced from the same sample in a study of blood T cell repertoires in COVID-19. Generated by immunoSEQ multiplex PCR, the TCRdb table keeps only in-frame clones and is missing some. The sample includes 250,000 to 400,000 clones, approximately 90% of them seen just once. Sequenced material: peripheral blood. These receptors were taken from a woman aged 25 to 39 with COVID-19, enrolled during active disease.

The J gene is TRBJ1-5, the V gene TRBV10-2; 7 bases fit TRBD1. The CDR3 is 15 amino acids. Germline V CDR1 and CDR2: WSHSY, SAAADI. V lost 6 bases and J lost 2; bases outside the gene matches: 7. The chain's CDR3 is CASRNAGTGNQPQHF. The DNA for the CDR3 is TGCGCCAGCAGGAATGCGGGGACAGGCAATCAGCCCCAGCATTTT.

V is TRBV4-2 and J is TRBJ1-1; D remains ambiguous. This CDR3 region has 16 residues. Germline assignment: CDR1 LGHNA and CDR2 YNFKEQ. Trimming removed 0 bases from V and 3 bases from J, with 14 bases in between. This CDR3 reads CASSQDFERFDTEAFF. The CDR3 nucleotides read TGTGCCAGCAGCCAAGATTTTGAGAGATTCGACACTGAAGCTTTCTTT.

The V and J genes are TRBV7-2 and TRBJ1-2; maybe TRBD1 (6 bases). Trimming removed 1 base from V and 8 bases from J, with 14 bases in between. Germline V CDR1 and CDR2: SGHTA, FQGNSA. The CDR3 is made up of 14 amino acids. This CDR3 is CASSLVEQGPGYTF. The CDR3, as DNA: TGTGCCAGCAGCTTAGTGGAACAGGGCCCGGGCTACACCTTC.

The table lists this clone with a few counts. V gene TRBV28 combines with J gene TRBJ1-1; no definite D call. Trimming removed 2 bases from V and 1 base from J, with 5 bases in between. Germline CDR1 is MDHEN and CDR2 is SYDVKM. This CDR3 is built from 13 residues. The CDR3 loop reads CASSLEANTEAFF. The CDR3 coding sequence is TGTGCCAGCAGTTTAGAGGCGAACACTGAAGCTTTCTTT.

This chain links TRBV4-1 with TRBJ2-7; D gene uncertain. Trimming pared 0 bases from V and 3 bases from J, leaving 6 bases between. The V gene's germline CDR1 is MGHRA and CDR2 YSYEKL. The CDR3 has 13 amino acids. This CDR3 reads CASSQDTVYEQYF. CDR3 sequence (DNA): TGCGCCAGCAGCCAAGATACGGTCTACGAGCAGTACTTC.

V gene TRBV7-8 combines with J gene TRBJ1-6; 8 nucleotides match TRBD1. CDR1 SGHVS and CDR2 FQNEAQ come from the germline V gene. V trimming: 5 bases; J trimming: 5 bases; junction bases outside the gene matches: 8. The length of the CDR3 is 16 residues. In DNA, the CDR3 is TGTGCCAGCAGCCTTAGGACAGGGTCTAATAATTCACCCCTCCACTTT. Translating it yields CASSLRTGSNNSPLHF. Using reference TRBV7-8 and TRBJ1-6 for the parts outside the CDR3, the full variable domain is GAGVSQSPRYKVAKRGQDVALRCDPISGHVSLFWYQQALGQGPEFLTYFQNEAQLDKSGLPSDRFFAERPEGSVSTLKIQRTQQEDSAVYLCASSLRTGSNNSPLHFGNGTRLTVT.

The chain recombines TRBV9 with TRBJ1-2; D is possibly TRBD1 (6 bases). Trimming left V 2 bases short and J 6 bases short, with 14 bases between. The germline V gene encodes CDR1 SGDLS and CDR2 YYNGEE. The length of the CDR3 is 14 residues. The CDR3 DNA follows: TGTGCCAGCAGCGTCGTCAATTACAGGGATGGCTACACCTTC. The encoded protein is CASSVVNYRDGYTF.

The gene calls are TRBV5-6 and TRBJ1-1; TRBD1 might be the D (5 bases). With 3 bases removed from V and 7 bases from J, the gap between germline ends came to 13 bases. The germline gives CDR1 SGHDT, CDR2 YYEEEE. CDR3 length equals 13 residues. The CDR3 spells CASSSLLGGEAFF. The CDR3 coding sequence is TGTGCCAGCAGCTCCCTTTTGGGGGGTGAAGCTTTCTTT.